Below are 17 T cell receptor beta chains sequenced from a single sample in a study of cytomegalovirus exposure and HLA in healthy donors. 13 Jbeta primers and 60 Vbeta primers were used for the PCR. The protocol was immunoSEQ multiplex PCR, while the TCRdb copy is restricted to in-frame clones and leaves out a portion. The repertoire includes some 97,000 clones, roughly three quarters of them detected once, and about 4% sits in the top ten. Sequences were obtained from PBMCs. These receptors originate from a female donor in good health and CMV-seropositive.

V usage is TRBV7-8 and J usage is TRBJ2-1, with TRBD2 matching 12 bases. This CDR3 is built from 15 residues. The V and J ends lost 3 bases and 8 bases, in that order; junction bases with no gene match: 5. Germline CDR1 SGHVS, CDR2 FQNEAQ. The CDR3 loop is CASSFRLAGAHEQFF. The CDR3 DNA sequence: TGTGCCAGCAGCTTCCGACTAGCGGGGGCCCATGAGCAGTTCTTC.

CDR3 protein: CASSPSVLGNTIYF. The CDR3 DNA is TGTGCCAGCAGCCCCTCGGTCCTTGGAAACACCATATATTTT. The rearrangement uses TRBV5-4 and TRBJ1-3; D unclear. CDR1 and CDR2 (germline): SGHNT, YYREEE (reference sequence). The CDR3 spans 14 residues. Trimming cost V 4 bases and J 3 bases, with 11 bases left between them.

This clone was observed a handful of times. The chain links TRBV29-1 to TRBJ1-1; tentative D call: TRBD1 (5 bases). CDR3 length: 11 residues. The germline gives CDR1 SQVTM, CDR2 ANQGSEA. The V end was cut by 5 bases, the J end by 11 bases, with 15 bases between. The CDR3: CSVLSRTRAFF. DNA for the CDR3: TGCAGCGTTCTATCCCGGACACGTGCTTTCTTT.

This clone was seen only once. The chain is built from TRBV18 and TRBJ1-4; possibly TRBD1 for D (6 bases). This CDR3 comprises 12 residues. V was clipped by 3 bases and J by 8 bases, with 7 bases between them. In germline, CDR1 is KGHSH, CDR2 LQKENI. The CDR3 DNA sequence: TGTGCCAGCTCACCCGACAGGGAAAAACTGTTTTTT. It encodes CASSPDREKLFF.

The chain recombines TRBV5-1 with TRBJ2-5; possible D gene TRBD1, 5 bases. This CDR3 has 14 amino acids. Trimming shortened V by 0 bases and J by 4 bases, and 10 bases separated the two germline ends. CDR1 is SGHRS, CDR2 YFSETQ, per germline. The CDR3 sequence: CASSLAGYPETQYF. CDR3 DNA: TGCGCCAGCAGCTTGGCAGGGTACCCAGAGACCCAGTACTTC.

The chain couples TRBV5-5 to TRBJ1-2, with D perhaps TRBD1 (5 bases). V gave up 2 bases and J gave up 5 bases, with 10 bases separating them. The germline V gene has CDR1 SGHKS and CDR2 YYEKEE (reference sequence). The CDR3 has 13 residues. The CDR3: CASSFMGPYGYTF. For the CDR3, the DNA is TGTGCCAGCAGCTTTATGGGGCCGTATGGCTACACCTTC.

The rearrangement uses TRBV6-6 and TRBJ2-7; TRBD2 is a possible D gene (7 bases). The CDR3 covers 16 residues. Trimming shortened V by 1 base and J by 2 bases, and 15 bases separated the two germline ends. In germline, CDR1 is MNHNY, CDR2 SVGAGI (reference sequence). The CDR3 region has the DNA TGTGCCAGCAGTTACTACGAAACGGGGGGCCCCTACGAGCAGTACTTC. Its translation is CASSYYETGGPYEQYF.

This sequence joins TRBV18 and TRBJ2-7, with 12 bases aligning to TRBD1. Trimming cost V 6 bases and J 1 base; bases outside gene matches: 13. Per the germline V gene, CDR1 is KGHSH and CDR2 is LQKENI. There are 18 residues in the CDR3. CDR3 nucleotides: TGTGCCAGCTCCCAGAAAGGGACAGGGGGCCTAAGATCCTACGAGCAGTACTTC. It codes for CASSQKGTGGLRSYEQYF. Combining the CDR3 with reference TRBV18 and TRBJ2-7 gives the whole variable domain NAGVMQNPRHLVRRRGQEARLRCSPMKGHSHVYWYRQLPEEGLKFMVYLQKENIIDESGMPKERFSAEFPKEGPSILRIQQVVRGDSAAYFCASSQKGTGGLRSYEQYFGPGTRLTVT.

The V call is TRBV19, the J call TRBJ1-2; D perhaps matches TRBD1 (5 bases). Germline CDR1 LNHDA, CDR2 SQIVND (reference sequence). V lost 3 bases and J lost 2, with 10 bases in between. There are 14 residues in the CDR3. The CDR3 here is CASSIPAGNYGYTF. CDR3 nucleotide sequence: TGTGCCAGTAGTATTCCGGCAGGGAACTATGGCTACACCTTC. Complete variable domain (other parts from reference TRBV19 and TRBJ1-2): DGGITQSPKYLFRKEGQNVTLSCEQNLNHDAMYWYRQDPGQGLRLIYYSQIVNDFQKGDIAEGYSVSREKKESFPLTVTSAQKNPTAFYLCASSIPAGNYGYTFGSGTRLTVV.

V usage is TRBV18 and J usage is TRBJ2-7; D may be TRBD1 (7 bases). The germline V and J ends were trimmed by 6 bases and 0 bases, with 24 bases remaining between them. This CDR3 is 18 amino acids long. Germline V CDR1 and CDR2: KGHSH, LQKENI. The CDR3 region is CASSRQGRGGASSYEQYF. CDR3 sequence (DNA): TGTGCCAGCTCCCGACAGGGAAGAGGCGGGGCGAGCTCCTACGAGCAGTACTTC.

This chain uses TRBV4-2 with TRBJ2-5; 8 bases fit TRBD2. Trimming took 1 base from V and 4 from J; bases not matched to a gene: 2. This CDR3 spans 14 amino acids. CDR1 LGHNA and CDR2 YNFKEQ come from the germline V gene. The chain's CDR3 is CASSQAGGPETQYF. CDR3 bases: TGTGCCAGCAGCCAAGCGGGGGGGCCAGAGACCCAGTACTTC.

The CDR3 nucleotides read TGTGCCGCACGGACATTCTACGAGCAGTACTTC. It yields the protein CAARTFYEQYF. The chain carries TRBV6-1 and TRBJ2-7; perhaps TRBD1 as D (5 bases). Germline CDR1 reads MNHNS; CDR2 reads SASEGT. The CDR3 is 11 residues long. V was trimmed by 11 bases and J by 3 bases, leaving 11 bases between them.

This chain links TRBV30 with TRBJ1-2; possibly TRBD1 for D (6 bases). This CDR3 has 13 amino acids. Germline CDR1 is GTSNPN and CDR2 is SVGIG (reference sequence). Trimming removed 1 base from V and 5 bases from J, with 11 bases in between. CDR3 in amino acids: CAWSAGDPYGYTF. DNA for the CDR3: TGTGCCTGGAGTGCAGGGGATCCTTATGGCTACACCTTC.

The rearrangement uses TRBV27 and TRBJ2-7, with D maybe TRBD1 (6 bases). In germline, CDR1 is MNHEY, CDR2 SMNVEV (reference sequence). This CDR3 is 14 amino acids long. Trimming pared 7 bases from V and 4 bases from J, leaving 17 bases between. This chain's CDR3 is CASTSSGDKYEQYF. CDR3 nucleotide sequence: TGTGCCAGCACCTCTTCAGGGGATAAGTACGAGCAGTACTTC.

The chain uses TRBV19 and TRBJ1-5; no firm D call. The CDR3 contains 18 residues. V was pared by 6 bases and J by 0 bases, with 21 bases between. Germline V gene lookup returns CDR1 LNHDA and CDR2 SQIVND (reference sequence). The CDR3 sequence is CASRSRLETPYSNQPQHF. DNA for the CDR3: TGTGCCAGTAGGAGCCGTTTGGAGACCCCGTATAGCAATCAGCCCCAGCATTTT.

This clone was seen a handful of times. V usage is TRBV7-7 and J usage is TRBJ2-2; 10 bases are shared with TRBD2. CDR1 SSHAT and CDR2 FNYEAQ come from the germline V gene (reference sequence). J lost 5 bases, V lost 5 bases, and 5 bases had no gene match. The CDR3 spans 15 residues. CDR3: CASSRSGRGTGELFF. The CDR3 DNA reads TGTGCCAGCAGCCGAAGCGGGAGGGGGACCGGGGAGCTGTTTTTT.

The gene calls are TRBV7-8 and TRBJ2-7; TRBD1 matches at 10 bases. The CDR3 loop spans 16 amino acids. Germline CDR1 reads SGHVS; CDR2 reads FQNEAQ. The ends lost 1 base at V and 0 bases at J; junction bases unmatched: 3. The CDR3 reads CASSLVWDRGSYEQYF. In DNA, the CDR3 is TGTGCCAGCAGCTTAGTCTGGGACAGGGGCTCCTACGAGCAGTACTTC.